The sequence of this T cell receptor beta chain was determined in a study of T cell responses to AZD1222 COVID-19 vaccine. The CDR3 runs to 13 residues. The germline gives CDR1 MNHEY, CDR2 SVGAGI. Some clones are missing from TCRdb's copy, which holds only in-frame ones; the method was immunoSEQ multiplex PCR. The sample includes 100,000 to 150,000 clones, 88% of them seen just once. Notes on this clone: The germline gene is not matched at one end of the junction; a read error may be the cause.

The TCR comes from an adult in good health. This rearrangement joins TRBV6-5 to TRBJ1-3; D remains unclear. Material: peripheral blood, obtained on day 0 of AZD1222 vaccination. The CDR3 spells CATSRISGNTIYF. For the CDR3, the DNA is TGTGCCACCAGTAGAATCTCTGGAAACACCATATATTTT.